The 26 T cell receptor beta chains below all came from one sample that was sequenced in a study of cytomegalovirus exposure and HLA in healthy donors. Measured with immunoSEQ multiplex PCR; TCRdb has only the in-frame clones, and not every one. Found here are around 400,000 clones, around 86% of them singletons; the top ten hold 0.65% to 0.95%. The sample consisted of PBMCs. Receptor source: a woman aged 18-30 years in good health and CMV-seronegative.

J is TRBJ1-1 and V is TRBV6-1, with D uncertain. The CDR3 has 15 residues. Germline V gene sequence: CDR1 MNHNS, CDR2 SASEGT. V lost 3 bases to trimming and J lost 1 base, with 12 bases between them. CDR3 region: CASSDVAVPNTEAFF. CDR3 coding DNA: TGTGCCAGCAGTGATGTTGCAGTCCCGAACACTGAAGCTTTCTTT.

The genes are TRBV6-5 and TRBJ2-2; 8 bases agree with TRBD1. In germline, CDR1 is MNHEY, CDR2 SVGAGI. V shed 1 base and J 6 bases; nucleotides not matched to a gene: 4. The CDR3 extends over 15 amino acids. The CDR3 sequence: CASSYLQGAAGELFF. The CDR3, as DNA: TGTGCCAGCAGTTACTTGCAGGGGGCCGCCGGGGAGCTGTTTTTT.

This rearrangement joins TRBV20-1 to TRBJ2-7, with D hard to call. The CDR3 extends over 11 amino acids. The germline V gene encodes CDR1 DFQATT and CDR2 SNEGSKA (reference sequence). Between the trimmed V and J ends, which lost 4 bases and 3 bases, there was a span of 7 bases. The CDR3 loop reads CSAKLIYEQYF. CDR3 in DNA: TGCAGTGCTAAACTAATCTACGAGCAGTACTTC.

CDR3 protein: CASSLNQGLAGFYEQYF. Written as DNA, the CDR3 is TGTGCCAGCAGCTTAAACCAGGGACTAGCGGGGTTCTACGAGCAGTACTTC. This chain links TRBV7-6 with TRBJ2-7; 13 positions match TRBD2. V shed 2 bases and J 3 bases; nucleotides not matched to a gene: 7. The CDR3 has 17 amino acids. CDR1 is SGHVS and CDR2 is FNYEAQ in the germline V gene.

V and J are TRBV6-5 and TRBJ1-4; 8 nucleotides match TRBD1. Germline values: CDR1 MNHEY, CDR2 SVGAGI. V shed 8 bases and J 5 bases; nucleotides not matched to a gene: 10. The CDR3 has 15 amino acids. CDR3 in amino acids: CASRGLRQGNEKLFF. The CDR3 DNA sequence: TGTGCCAGCCGGGGGTTACGACAGGGGAATGAAAAACTGTTTTTT.

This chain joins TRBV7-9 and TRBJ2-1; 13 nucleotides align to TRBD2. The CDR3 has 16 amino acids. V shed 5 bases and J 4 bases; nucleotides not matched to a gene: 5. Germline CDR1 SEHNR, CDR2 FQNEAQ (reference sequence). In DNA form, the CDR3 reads TGTGCCAGCAGCGCTCGACTAGCGGGAGGTTACAATGAGCAGTTCTTC. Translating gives CASSARLAGGYNEQFF. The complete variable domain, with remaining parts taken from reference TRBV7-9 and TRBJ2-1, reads DTGVSQNPRHKITKRGQNVTFRCDPISEHNRLYWYRQTLGQGPEFLTYFQNEAQLEKSRLLSDRFSAERPKGSFSTLEIQRTEQGDSAMYLCASSARLAGGYNEQFFGPGTRLTVL.

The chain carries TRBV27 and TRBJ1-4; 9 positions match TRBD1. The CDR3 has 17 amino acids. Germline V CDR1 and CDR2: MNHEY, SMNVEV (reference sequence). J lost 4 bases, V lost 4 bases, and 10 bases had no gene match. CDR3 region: CASSSGQGAYGNEKLFF. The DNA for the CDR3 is TGTGCCAGCAGTTCGGGACAGGGAGCGTACGGTAATGAAAAACTGTTTTTT. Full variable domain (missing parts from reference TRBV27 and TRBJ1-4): EAQVTQNPRYLITVTGKKLTVTCSQNMNHEYMSWYRQDPGLGLRQIYYSMNVEVTDKGDVPEGYKVSRKEKRNFPLILESPSPNQTSLYFCASSSGQGAYGNEKLFFGSGTQLSVL.

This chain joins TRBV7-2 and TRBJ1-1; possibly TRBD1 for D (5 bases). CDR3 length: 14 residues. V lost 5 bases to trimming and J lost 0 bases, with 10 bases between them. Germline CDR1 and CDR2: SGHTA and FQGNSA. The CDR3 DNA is TGTGCCAGCAGCCCGTCGACAGTGAACACTGAAGCTTTCTTT. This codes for CASSPSTVNTEAFF. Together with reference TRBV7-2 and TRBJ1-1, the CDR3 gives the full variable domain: GAGVSQSPSNKVTEKGKDVELRCDPISGHTALYWYRQSLGQGLEFLIYFQGNSAPDKSGLPSDRFSAERTGGSVSTLTIQRTQQEDSAVYLCASSPSTVNTEAFFGQGTRLTVV.

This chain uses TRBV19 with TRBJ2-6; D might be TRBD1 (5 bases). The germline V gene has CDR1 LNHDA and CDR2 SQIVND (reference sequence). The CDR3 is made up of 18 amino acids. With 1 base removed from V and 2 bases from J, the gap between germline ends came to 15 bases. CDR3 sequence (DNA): TGTGCCAGTAGTATAGGAACAGGCACCCTGGCTGGGGCCAACGTCCTGACTTTC. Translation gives CASSIGTGTLAGANVLTF.

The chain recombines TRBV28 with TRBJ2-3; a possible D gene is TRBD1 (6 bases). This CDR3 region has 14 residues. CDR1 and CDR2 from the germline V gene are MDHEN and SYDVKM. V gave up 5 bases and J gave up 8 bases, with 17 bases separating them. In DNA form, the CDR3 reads TGTGCCAGCAGTCCGACAGGTTCACAGGGTACGCAGTATTTT. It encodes CASSPTGSQGTQYF.

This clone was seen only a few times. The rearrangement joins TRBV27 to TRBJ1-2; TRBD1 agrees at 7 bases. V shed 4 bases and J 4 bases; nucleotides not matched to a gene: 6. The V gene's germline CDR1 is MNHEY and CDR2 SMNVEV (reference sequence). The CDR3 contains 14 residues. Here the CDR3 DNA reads TGTGCCAGCAGTTATGGACAGGAGGGCTATGGCTACACCTTC. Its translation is CASSYGQEGYGYTF.

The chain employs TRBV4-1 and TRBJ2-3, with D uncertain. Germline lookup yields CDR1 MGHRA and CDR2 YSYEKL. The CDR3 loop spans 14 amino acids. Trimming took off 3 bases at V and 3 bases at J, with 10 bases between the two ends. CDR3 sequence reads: CASSHREATDTQYF. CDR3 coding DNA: TGCGCCAGCAGCCACCGAGAAGCGACAGATACGCAGTATTTT.

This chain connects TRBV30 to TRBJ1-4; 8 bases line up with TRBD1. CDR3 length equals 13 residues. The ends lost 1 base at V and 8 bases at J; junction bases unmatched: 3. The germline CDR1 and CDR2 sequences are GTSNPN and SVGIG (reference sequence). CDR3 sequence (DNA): TGTGCCTGGAGTGGGGACAGGCTAGAAAAACTGTTTTTT. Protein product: CAWSGDRLEKLFF.

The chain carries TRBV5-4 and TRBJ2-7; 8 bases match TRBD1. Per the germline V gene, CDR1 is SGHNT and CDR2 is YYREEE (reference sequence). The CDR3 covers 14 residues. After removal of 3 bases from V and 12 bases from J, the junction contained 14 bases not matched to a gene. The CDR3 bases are TGTGCCAGCAGCTCGCGAAATCCCGGACAGGGCCTGTACTTC. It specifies CASSSRNPGQGLYF.

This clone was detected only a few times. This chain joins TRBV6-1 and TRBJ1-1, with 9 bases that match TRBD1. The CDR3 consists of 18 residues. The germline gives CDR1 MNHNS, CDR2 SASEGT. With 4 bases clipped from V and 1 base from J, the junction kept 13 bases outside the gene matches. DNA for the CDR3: TGTGCCAGCAGTGTTGGATACAGGGGGCAAGAATGGAACACTGAAGCTTTCTTT. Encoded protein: CASSVGYRGQEWNTEAFF.

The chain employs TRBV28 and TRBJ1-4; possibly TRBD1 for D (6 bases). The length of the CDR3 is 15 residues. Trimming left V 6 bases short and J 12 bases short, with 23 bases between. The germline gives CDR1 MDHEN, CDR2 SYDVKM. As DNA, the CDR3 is TGTGCCAGCAGCTATCCAAAACCCCAGGGGAACGAACTGTTTTTT. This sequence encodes CASSYPKPQGNELFF.

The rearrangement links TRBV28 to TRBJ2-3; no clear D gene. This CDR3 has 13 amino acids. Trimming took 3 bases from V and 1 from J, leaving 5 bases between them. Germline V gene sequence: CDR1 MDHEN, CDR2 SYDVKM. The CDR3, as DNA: TGTGCCAGCAGTTTGGCGGGCACAGATACGCAGTATTTT. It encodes CASSLAGTDTQYF.

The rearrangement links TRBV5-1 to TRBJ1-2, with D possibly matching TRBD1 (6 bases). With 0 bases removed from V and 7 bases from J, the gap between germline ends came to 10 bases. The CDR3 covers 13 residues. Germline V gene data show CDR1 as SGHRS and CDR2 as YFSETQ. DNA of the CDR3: TGCGCCAGCAGCTTGGCAGGGGCGCTTGGCTACACCTTC. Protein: CASSLAGALGYTF.

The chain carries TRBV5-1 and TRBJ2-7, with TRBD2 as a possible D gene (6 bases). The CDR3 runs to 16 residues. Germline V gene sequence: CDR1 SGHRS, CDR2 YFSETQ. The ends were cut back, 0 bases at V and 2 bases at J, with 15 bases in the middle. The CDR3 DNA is TGCGCCAGCAGCTTGGTAGGAGGAGGGAAGGCCTACGAGCAGTACTTC. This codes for CASSLVGGGKAYEQYF. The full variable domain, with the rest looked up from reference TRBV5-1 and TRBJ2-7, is KAGVTQTPRYLIKTRGQQVTLSCSPISGHRSVSWYQQTPGQGLQFLFEYFSETQRNKGNFPGRFSGRQFSNSRSEMNVSTLELGDSALYLCASSLVGGGKAYEQYFGPGTRLTVT.

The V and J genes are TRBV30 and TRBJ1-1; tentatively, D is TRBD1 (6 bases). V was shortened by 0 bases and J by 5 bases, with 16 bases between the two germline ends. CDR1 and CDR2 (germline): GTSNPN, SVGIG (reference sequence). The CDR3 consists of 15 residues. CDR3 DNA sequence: TGTGCCTGGAGTGTTCCGACAGGAACTTGGACTGAAGCTTTCTTT. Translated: CAWSVPTGTWTEAFF.

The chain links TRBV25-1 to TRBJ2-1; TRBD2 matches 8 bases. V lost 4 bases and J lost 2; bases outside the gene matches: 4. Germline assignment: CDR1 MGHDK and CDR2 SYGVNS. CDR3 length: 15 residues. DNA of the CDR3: TGTGCCAGCAGTGTCCGAGCGGGGGCCTACAATGAGCAGTTCTTC. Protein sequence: CASSVRAGAYNEQFF.

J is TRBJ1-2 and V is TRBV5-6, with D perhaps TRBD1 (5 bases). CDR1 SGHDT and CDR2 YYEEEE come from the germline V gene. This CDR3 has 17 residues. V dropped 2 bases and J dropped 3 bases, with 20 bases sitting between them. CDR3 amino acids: CASSLRTWRGADYGYTF. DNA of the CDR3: TGTGCCAGCAGCTTACGAACTTGGAGGGGCGCTGACTATGGCTACACCTTC.

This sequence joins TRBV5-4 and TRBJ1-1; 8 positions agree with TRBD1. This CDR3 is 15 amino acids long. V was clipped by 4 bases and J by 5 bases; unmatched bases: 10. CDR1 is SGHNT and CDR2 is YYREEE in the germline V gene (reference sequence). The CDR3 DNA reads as TGTGCCAGCAGCCAGCGGACAGGGCTAGGGACTGAAGCTTTCTTT. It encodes CASSQRTGLGTEAFF.

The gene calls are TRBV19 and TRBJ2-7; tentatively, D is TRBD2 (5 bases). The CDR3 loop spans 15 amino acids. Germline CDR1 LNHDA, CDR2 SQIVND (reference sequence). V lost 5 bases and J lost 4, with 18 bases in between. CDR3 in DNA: TGTGCCAGTAGTTTGGCTAGCTCATCCATTTACGAGCAGTACTTC. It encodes CASSLASSSIYEQYF.

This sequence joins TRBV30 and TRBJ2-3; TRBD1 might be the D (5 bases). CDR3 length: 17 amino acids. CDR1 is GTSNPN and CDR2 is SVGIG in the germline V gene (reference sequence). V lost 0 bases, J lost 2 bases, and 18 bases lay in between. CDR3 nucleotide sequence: TGTGCCTGGAGTGTAGAAATGAGCAGGGTTGCCACAGATACGCAGTATTTT. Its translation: CAWSVEMSRVATDTQYF.

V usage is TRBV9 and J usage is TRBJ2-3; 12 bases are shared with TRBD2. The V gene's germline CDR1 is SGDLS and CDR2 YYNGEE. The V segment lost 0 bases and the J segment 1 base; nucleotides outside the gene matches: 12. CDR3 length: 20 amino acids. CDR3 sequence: CASSVDPTSGGPKGTDTQYF. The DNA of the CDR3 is TGTGCCAGCAGCGTAGACCCCACTAGCGGGGGGCCCAAAGGCACAGATACGCAGTATTTT.